This T cell receptor beta chain was captured in a study of blood T cells in healthy people across ages. Every donor provided roughly 10 milliliters of peripheral blood. The study, taken as a whole, reports: Per million T cells, TCR beta diversity dropped roughly linearly as age increased. The study found more naive CD4+ cells and higher diversity in long-lived than aged donors.

Next came a second PCR, run for about 6 to 12 cycles, which used a sample-barcoded 5' primer along with a J-beta primer mix. Each cDNA molecule received a tag from a template-switch adaptor that had 12 random nucleotides. TCRdb passed the 5' RACE reads through MiXCR, listing each CDR3 protein once. Of some 1.5 million distinct CDR3 sequences in the sample, approximately 30% are singletons; the top ten hold more than 6%. Of note for this clonotype: The antigen is not known.

Sequencing used blood. The receptor's source is a woman under 40 in good health.

DNA for the CDR3: TGTGCCAGCAGCGTCGGACTAGCGGGGGGCACGAGGAACAATGAGCAGTTCTTC. This codes for CASSVGLAGGTRNNEQFF. This chain joins TRBV9 and TRBJ2-1, with 14 bases identical to TRBD2. The V gene end was trimmed by 2 bases and the J gene end by 5 bases; junction bases not matched to a gene: 9. The CDR3 runs to 18 residues. Per germline, CDR1 SGDLS and CDR2 YYNGEE.